A selection of T cell receptor beta chains follows, all from one sample in a study of beta chain features in type 1 diabetes. Only in-frame clones appear in the TCRdb table, and some are missing; sequencing was by immunoSEQ multiplex PCR. The repertoire holds around 430,000 clones, with about 29% as singletons. Sequencing was carried out using naive CD4+ T cells from blood. Receptors were obtained from a man younger than 30 in good health. The CDR3 runs from the conserved cysteine through the conserved F or W. A D gene is named only where the DNA matches it firmly. Clone size is shown for a subset of rows, as once, few, many or a class of expanded clone.

v_gene,abundance,j_gene,len,d_gene,CDR3nt,CDR3aa
TRBV10-3,few,TRBJ1-2,13,.,TGTGCCATAAGCGAAGAAGCTAACTATGGCTACACCTTC,CAISEEANYGYTF
TRBV11-1,.,TRBJ2-7,13,.,TGTGCCAGCAGCACACAGGCCCCCTACGAGCAGTACTTC,CASSTQAPYEQYF
TRBV30,few,TRBJ2-7,13,TRBD1,TGTGCCTGGACCCTCCGGACAGGTTCGCCACTTTACTTC,CAWTLRTGSPLYF
TRBV5-1,few,TRBJ1-1,14,TRBD1,TGCGCCAGCAGCCCGACAGGGGTGAACACTGAAGCTTTCTTT,CASSPTGVNTEAFF
TRBV5-1,few,TRBJ2-1,14,.,TGCGCCAGCAGCTTGGCGACGGGCTACAATGAGCAGTTCTTC,CASSLATGYNEQFF
TRBV14,.,TRBJ2-4,15,TRBD2,TGTGCCAGCAGGCTTGGGGCTAGCGGCAAAAACATTCAGTACTTC,CASRLGASGKNIQYF
TRBV28,.,TRBJ2-1,14,.,TGTGCCAGCAGTCGAACGCAGGGGAACAATGAGCAGTTCTTC,CASSRTQGNNEQFF
TRBV4-2,.,TRBJ2-7,14,.,TGTGCCAGCAGCCAAGGCGGGACCCGCTACGAGCAGTACTTC,CASSQGGTRYEQYF
TRBV18,once,TRBJ2-4,13,.,TGTGCCAGCTCACCGGGGCCTGGGGACATTCAGTACTTC,CASSPGPGDIQYF
TRBV25-1,.,TRBJ2-3,14,TRBD2,TGTGCCAGCAGTGTGGGACTAGCGGGAGTAACGCAGTATTTT,CASSVGLAGVTQYF
TRBV5-1,few,TRBJ1-2,13,.,TGCGCCAGCAGCCCAATGGGTTCCGACGGCTACACCTTC,CASSPMGSDGYTF
TRBV30,.,TRBJ2-7,17,.,TGTGCCTGGACGGACAGGGGCTGGCTAGCGGGTAGCTACGAGCAGTACTTC,CAWTDRGWLAGSYEQYF
TRBV5-6,few,TRBJ2-5,16,.,TGTGCCAGCAGCAAGTACGTGTATGTCGGCCAAGAGACCCAGTACTTC,CASSKYVYVGQETQYF
TRBV5-1,few,TRBJ2-3,13,.,TGCGCCAGCAGCTTGGTAGGGACAGATACGCAGTATTTT,CASSLVGTDTQYF
TRBV28,few,TRBJ2-5,15,TRBD1,TGTGCCAGCAGTTTACCCAGGGGGCAGTTGGAGACCCAGTACTTC,CASSLPRGQLETQYF
TRBV29-1,.,TRBJ2-7,11,.,TGCAGCGTCTTAAAAGGGTGGGAGCAGTACTTC,CSVLKGWEQYF
TRBV9,few,TRBJ1-5,15,.,TGTGCCAGCAGCCCACGACCTGATAGCAATCAGCCCCAGCATTTT,CASSPRPDSNQPQHF
TRBV12-5,few,TRBJ2-3,15,.,TGTGCTAGTGGCCCTTCTAGCCCGAGCACAGATACGCAGTATTTT,CASGPSSPSTDTQYF
TRBV25-1,.,TRBJ2-2,16,.,TGTGCCAGCAGTGAATATGGGGGGTTCAACACCGGGGAGCTGTTTTTT,CASSEYGGFNTGELFF
TRBV10-3,.,TRBJ2-3,16,TRBD2,TGTGCCATCAGTGACTTGCGGGAGACGGGCACAGATACGCAGTATTTT,CAISDLRETGTDTQYF